This passage covers 29 T cell receptor beta chains from one sample sequenced in a study of shared T cell receptors in the human thymus. Libraries were prepared by immunoSEQ multiplex PCR; TCRdb keeps only in-frame clonotypes and omits some of them. The sample has hundreds of thousands of clones, 87% seen once. This same sample was also taken into another study, of human thymus T cells.

Sequencing was performed on thymocytes. These receptors all come from a boy less than two years old with a congenital heart defect.

CDR3 sequence: CASTPWPGDYEQYF. As DNA, the CDR3 is TGTGCCAGCACCCCATGGCCGGGAGACTACGAGCAGTACTTC. The rearrangement uses TRBV6-5 and TRBJ2-7, with D perhaps TRBD2 (6 bases). V gave up 7 bases and J gave up 3 bases, with 16 bases separating them. The CDR3 runs 14 residues. Germline loops: CDR1 MNHEY, CDR2 SVGAGI.

This sequence joins TRBV4-3 and TRBJ1-2, with TRBD1 matching 11 bases. Trimming removed 0 bases from V and 6 bases from J; junction bases left unmatched: 6. Germline V gene sequence: CDR1 LGHNA, CDR2 YSLEER. This CDR3 has 16 residues. CDR3 sequence: CASSQEGQGGIDGYTF. The DNA for the CDR3 is TGCGCCAGCAGCCAAGAGGGACAGGGGGGAATTGATGGCTACACCTTC.

This clone was picked up a small number of times. V and J are TRBV5-6 and TRBJ1-2; D possibly corresponds to TRBD1 (6 bases). V was cut by 5 bases and J by 5 bases, with 10 bases left in between. The germline gives CDR1 SGHDT, CDR2 YYEEEE. The CDR3 contains 12 residues. CDR3 region: CASRVRGYGYTF. The CDR3 DNA is TGTGCCAGCAGAGTTAGGGGGTATGGCTACACCTTC. The whole variable domain, filled in from reference TRBV5-6 and TRBJ1-2, reads DAGVTQSPTHLIKTRGQQVTLRCSPKSGHDTVSWYQQALGQGPQFIFQYYEEEERQRGNFPDRFSGHQFPNYSSELNVNALLLGDSALYLCASRVRGYGYTFGSGTRLTVV.

This chain joins TRBV15 and TRBJ1-1; tentative D call: TRBD1 (5 bases). Germline CDR1 reads LNHNV; CDR2 reads YYDKDF (reference sequence). The CDR3 is 14 residues long. The germline V and J ends were trimmed by 9 bases and 2 bases, with 16 bases remaining between them. As DNA, the CDR3 is TGTGCCACTGGATTCAGGGTTCGAAACACTGAAGCTTTCTTT. Residues: CATGFRVRNTEAFF.

This chain links TRBV5-4 with TRBJ1-2, with 9 positions matching TRBD1. This CDR3 is 15 amino acids long. Unmatched junction bases numbered 6, after V lost 3 bases and J lost 3 bases. Per the germline V gene, CDR1 is SGHNT and CDR2 is YYREEE (reference sequence). DNA for the CDR3: TGTGCCAGCAGCTCCACAGGGGGCCCGGACTATGGCTACACCTTC. It translates to CASSSTGGPDYGYTF. Using reference TRBV5-4 and TRBJ1-2 for the parts outside the CDR3, the full variable domain is ETGVTQSPTHLIKTRGQQVTLRCSSQSGHNTVSWYQQALGQGPQFIFQYYREEENGRGNFPPRFSGLQFPNYSSELNVNALELDDSALYLCASSSTGGPDYGYTFGSGTRLTVV.

The chain carries TRBV9 and TRBJ1-2; TRBD1 matches 7 bases. Trimming removed 0 bases from V and 4 bases from J; junction bases left unmatched: 3. Germline V gene sequence: CDR1 SGDLS, CDR2 YYNGEE. This CDR3 has 14 residues. The CDR3 sequence is CASSVGDRAYGYTF. Written as DNA, the CDR3 is TGTGCCAGCAGCGTAGGCGACAGGGCCTATGGCTACACCTTC.

The CDR3 protein is CASSPGTGSNEKLFF. CDR3 coding DNA: TGCGCCAGCAGCCCCGGGACAGGGAGTAATGAAAAACTGTTTTTT. The chain joins TRBV4-3 to TRBJ1-4; TRBD1 aligns across 9 bases. The ends lost 4 bases at V and 4 bases at J; junction bases unmatched: 4. The CDR3 runs to 15 residues. Germline CDR1 is LGHNA and CDR2 is YSLEER.

The sample holds one count of this clone. Other DNA sequences of this sample code for an identical CDR3. The rearrangement joins TRBV12-1 to TRBJ1-6; the D segment call TRBD1 is taken from the table without a DNA check. TRBV12-1 is deemed a pseudogene. CDR3 length: 15 amino acids. For the CDR3, the DNA is TGTGCCAGCAGCTTCACAGGGTTTCATAATTCACCCCTCCACTTT. Translated: CASSFTGFHNSPLHF.

The chain combines TRBV27 with TRBJ2-1, with 11 positions matching TRBD2. V lost 4 bases, J lost 9 bases, and 2 bases stayed unmatched. The CDR3 sequence is 13 residues long. The germline gives CDR1 MNHEY, CDR2 SMNVEV (reference sequence). The CDR3 spells CASSSLAGVEQFF. The CDR3 coding sequence is TGTGCCAGCAGTTCACTAGCGGGGGTTGAGCAGTTCTTC.

The chain uses TRBV28 and TRBJ1-3, with TRBD1 as a possible D gene (5 bases). The CDR3 extends over 15 amino acids. Trimming left V 6 bases short and J 4 bases short, with 16 bases between. Germline assignment: CDR1 MDHEN and CDR2 SYDVKM. In nucleotides, the CDR3 is TGTGCCAGCAGCCGACGCGGGGGTGTAGGAAACACCATATATTTT. It yields the protein CASSRRGGVGNTIYF.

The V gene is TRBV5-5, the J gene TRBJ1-1; tentative D call: TRBD1 (5 bases). The CDR3 runs 17 residues. Trimming shortened V by 2 bases and J by 1 base, and 18 bases separated the two germline ends. Germline V CDR1 and CDR2: SGHKS, YYEKEE (reference sequence). As DNA, the CDR3 is TGTGCCAGCAGCTTCGAAGGGGAAGGTATCCCGAACACTGAAGCTTTCTTT. Its protein is CASSFEGEGIPNTEAFF.

The chain recombines TRBV15 with TRBJ1-2; unclear D gene. Germline V CDR1 and CDR2: LNHNV, YYDKDF (reference sequence). V was trimmed by 3 bases and J by 4 bases, leaving 9 bases between them. The CDR3 covers 13 residues. CDR3 amino acids: CATSSTQPYGYTF. The DNA of the CDR3 is TGTGCCACCAGCAGTACACAGCCCTATGGCTACACCTTC.

The chain links TRBV13 to TRBJ1-1; D unresolved. This CDR3 spans 15 amino acids. V lost 1 base, J lost 4 bases, and 13 bases lay in between. The germline V gene has CDR1 PRHDT and CDR2 FYEKMQ (reference sequence). CDR3 loop: CASSLVASQVTEAFF. In DNA, the CDR3 is TGTGCCAGCAGCTTAGTAGCGAGCCAGGTCACTGAAGCTTTCTTT.

This clone was observed once. The chain joins TRBV19 to TRBJ2-3, with TRBD2 identical over 7 bases. The length of the CDR3 is 16 residues. The trim removed 10 bases at V and 0 bases at J, leaving 13 bases unmatched. From germline, CDR1 is LNHDA and CDR2 SQIVND (reference sequence). The CDR3 DNA is TGTGCCACTCGACTAGCAGCGGGGCCAAGCACAGATACGCAGTATTTT. It yields the protein CATRLAAGPSTDTQYF.

The chain joins TRBV5-6 to TRBJ2-7, with TRBD1 as a possible D gene (6 bases). CDR1 SGHDT and CDR2 YYEEEE come from the germline V gene. The CDR3 spans 15 residues. Trimming stripped 4 bases from V and 3 bases from J, with 17 bases between. The CDR3 DNA reads as TGTGCCAGCAGCCCTCTAACAGGGTATAGCTACGAGCAGTACTTC. Protein product: CASSPLTGYSYEQYF.

This chain joins TRBV5-6 and TRBJ1-2; 7 bases fit TRBD1. The germline V gene encodes CDR1 SGHDT and CDR2 YYEEEE. This CDR3 region has 17 residues. The V and J ends lost 4 bases and 5 bases, in that order; junction bases with no gene match: 17. CDR3 DNA sequence: TGTGCCAGCAGCCCCCGGGACAGTGAGGGGCGACGGTATGGCTACACCTTC. This translates into CASSPRDSEGRRYGYTF. The variable domain in full, with the rest retrieved from reference TRBV5-6 and TRBJ1-2, is DAGVTQSPTHLIKTRGQQVTLRCSPKSGHDTVSWYQQALGQGPQFIFQYYEEEERQRGNFPDRFSGHQFPNYSSELNVNALLLGDSALYLCASSPRDSEGRRYGYTFGSGTRLTVV.

J is TRBJ1-5 and V is TRBV30; D might be TRBD1 (6 bases). Germline CDR1 and CDR2: GTSNPN and SVGIG (reference sequence). Trimming cost V 3 bases and J 5 bases, with 11 bases left between them. The CDR3 extends over 13 amino acids. The CDR3 sequence is CAWSWQGYQPQHF. The CDR3 nucleotides read TGTGCCTGGAGCTGGCAGGGGTATCAGCCCCAGCATTTT.

V gene TRBV19 combines with J gene TRBJ1-1; D call uncertain. The V gene's germline CDR1 is LNHDA and CDR2 SQIVND (reference sequence). Between the trimmed V and J ends, which lost 4 bases and 4 bases, there was a span of 19 bases. CDR3 length equals 16 residues. CDR3 sequence (DNA): TGTGCCAGTAGTACCGCGGAGAGGGTCAGTAGCACTGAAGCTTTCTTT. Translating it yields CASSTAERVSSTEAFF.

The chain joins TRBV19 to TRBJ2-3; 9 nucleotides line up with TRBD1. The CDR3 contains 17 residues. Germline V lookup: CDR1 LNHDA, CDR2 SQIVND (reference sequence). The ends lost 5 bases at V and 5 bases at J; junction bases unmatched: 14. CDR3 region: CASSSLGQGGVGDTQYF. The CDR3 DNA reads TGTGCCAGTAGTTCCCTGGGACAGGGAGGTGTTGGAGATACGCAGTATTTT.

This clone has just one count. V is TRBV7-9 and J is TRBJ2-7; 8 positions match TRBD1. V shed 5 bases and J 3 bases; nucleotides not matched to a gene: 12. Germline V gene sequence: CDR1 SEHNR, CDR2 FQNEAQ (reference sequence). This CDR3 has 16 amino acids. The CDR3 nucleotides are TGTGCCAGCAGCCCCTGGGACAGGTCTAATCACTACGAGCAGTACTTC. Protein product: CASSPWDRSNHYEQYF.

The chain joins TRBV14 to TRBJ1-1; TRBD1 matches at 8 bases. The CDR3 totals 15 residues. Germline values: CDR1 SGHDN, CDR2 FVKESK. Trimming at V came to 3 bases and at J to 1 base, leaving 4 bases not matched to a gene. The CDR3 loop is CASSHGTGGNTEAFF. In DNA form, the CDR3 reads TGTGCCAGCAGCCACGGGACAGGAGGGAACACTGAAGCTTTCTTT.

The chain joins TRBV28 to TRBJ2-5; 9 bases are shared with TRBD2. This CDR3 region has 15 residues. CDR1 and CDR2 from the germline V gene are MDHEN and SYDVKM. V lost 3 bases, J lost 4 bases, and 6 bases stayed unmatched. The CDR3 region is CASSFLAGDRETQYF. In DNA, the CDR3 is TGTGCCAGCAGTTTCTTAGCGGGAGATCGAGAGACCCAGTACTTC.

The chain recombines TRBV27 with TRBJ1-2; 8 bases fit TRBD1. V dropped 5 bases and J dropped 8; count of bases not matched to a gene: 16. CDR1 is MNHEY, CDR2 SMNVEV, per germline (reference sequence). CDR3 length equals 16 residues. Here the CDR3 reads CASSALAGQGARGYTF. The CDR3 coding sequence is TGTGCCAGCAGTGCTCTTGCGGGGCAGGGGGCGCGAGGCTACACCTTC.

This chain connects TRBV30 to TRBJ2-1; 10 bases match TRBD2. V dropped 0 bases and J dropped 7; count of bases not matched to a gene: 6. The germline V gene encodes CDR1 GTSNPN and CDR2 SVGIG (reference sequence). The CDR3 has 15 amino acids. The CDR3 loop is CAWSVSSGRANEQFF. DNA for the CDR3: TGTGCCTGGAGTGTCTCCAGCGGGAGGGCGAATGAGCAGTTCTTC.

This clone was counted a single time. The CDR3 DNA is TGTGCCAGCAGACTCCGACTAATCACAGATACGCAGTATTTT. Its translation is CASRLRLITDTQYF. V and J are TRBV6-5 and TRBJ2-3; D possibly corresponds to TRBD2 (5 bases). The CDR3 spans 14 residues. Per the germline V gene, CDR1 is MNHEY and CDR2 is SVGAGI. V lost 6 bases and J 2 bases, leaving 12 bases between the germline ends.

The chain joins TRBV5-4 to TRBJ1-5, with 9 bases that match TRBD1. Looked up from germline, CDR1 is SGHNT and CDR2 is YYREEE (reference sequence). V trimming: 2 bases; J trimming: 2 bases; junction bases outside the gene matches: 11. The CDR3 consists of 18 residues. In nucleotides, the CDR3 is TGTGCCAGCAGCTTTTCGGACAGGGGCTTAGGTGGCAATCAGCCCCAGCATTTT. Its translation: CASSFSDRGLGGNQPQHF. The full variable domain, its missing parts supplied by reference TRBV5-4 and TRBJ1-5, is ETGVTQSPTHLIKTRGQQVTLRCSSQSGHNTVSWYQQALGQGPQFIFQYYREEENGRGNFPPRFSGLQFPNYSSELNVNALELDDSALYLCASSFSDRGLGGNQPQHFGDGTRLSIL.

This clone turned up a few times. In DNA, the CDR3 is TGTGCCAGCAGCACCCGACAGGGGAAAAATTCACCCCTCCACTTT. Translation gives CASSTRQGKNSPLHF. The chain recombines TRBV21-1 with TRBJ1-6; the D call of TRBD1 is as the table states it, not checked on the DNA. TRBV21-1 is reported as a pseudogene. The CDR3 spans 15 residues.

The chain joins TRBV6-1 to TRBJ2-5; the match to TRBD1 covers 7 bases. Germline lookup yields CDR1 MNHNS and CDR2 SASEGT. The CDR3 loop spans 15 amino acids. V lost 2 bases to trimming and J lost 5 bases; unmatched junction nucleotides: 8. The CDR3 spells CASSERRQGWETQYF. CDR3 nucleotide sequence: TGTGCCAGCAGTGAAAGAAGACAGGGTTGGGAGACCCAGTACTTC.

The chain recombines TRBV19 with TRBJ2-3; 7 bases line up with TRBD1. This CDR3 contains 15 residues. The germline CDR1 and CDR2 sequences are LNHDA and SQIVND (reference sequence). V gave up 5 bases and J gave up 2 bases; unmatched junction bases: 7. The CDR3 DNA reads as TGTGCCAGTAGTTTCAGACAGGGATACACAGATACGCAGTATTTT. Its translation is CASSFRQGYTDTQYF.